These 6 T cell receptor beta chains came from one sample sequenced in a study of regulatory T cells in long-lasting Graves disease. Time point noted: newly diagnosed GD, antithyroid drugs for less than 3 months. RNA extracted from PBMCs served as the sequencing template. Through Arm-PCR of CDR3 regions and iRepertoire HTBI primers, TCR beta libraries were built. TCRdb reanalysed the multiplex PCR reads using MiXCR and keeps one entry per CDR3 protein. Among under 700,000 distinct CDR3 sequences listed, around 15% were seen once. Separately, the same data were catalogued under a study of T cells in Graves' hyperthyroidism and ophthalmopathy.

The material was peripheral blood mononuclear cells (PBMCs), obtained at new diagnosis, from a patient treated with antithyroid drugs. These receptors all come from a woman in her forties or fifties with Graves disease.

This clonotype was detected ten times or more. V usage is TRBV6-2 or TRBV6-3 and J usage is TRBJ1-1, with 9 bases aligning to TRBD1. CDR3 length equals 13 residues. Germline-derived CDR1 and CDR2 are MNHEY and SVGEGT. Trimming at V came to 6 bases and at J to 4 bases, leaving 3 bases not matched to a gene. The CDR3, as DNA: TGTGCCAGCAGGACGACAGGGGGCACTGAAGCTTTCTTT. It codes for CASRTTGGTEAFF.

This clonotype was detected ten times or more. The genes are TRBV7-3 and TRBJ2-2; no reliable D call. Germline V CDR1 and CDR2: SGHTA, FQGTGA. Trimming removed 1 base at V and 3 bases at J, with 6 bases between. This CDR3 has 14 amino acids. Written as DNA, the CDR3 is TGTGCCAGCAGCTTAAGTGGGGACACCGGGGAGCTGTTTTTT. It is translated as CASSLSGDTGELFF.

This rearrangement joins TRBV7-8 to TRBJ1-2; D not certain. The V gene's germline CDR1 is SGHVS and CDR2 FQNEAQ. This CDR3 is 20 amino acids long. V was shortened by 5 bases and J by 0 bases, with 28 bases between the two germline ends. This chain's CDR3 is CASSGLVQRNSLKSNYGYTF. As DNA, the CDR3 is TGTGCCAGCAGCGGTTTAGTGCAGCGAAATAGCTTGAAATCTAACTATGGCTACACCTTC.

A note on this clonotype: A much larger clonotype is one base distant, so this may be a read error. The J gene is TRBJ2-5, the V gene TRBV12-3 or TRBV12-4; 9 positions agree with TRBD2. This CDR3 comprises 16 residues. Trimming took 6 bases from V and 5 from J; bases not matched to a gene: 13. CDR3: CASSPEIAGEGETQYF. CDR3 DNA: TGTGCCAGCAGCCCCGAGATAGCGGGGGAAGGGGAGACCCAGTACTTC.

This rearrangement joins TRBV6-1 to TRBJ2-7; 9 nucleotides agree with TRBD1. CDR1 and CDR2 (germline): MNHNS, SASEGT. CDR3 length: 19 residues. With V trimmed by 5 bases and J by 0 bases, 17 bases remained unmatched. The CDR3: CASSPITGTGPLSSYEQYF. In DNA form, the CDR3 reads TGTGCCAGCAGTCCTATAACCGGGACAGGGCCCCTAAGCTCCTACGAGCAGTACTTC.

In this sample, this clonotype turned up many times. In nucleotides, the CDR3 is TGCGCCAGCAGCGCCACGGACTCGGATACGCAGTATTTT. Translated, it gives CASSATDSDTQYF. The rearrangement joins TRBV5-1 to TRBJ2-3; D is perhaps TRBD2 (5 bases). Per germline, CDR1 SGHRS and CDR2 YFSETQ. V was shortened by 4 bases and J by 6 bases, with 12 bases between the two germline ends. This CDR3 region has 13 residues.